The 7 T cell receptor beta chains below all came from one sample that was sequenced in a study of blood T cell repertoires in COVID-19 (dated by TCRdb to about 2020). The library was built by means of the immunoSEQ multiplex PCR assay. This immuneACCESS table, as held by TCRdb, lists in-frame sequences with V and J called but not all clones. Of the missing ones, under half trace to an unresolved V gene in checked studies; the others have no known cause. For this sample there are 130,000 to 150,000 clones; 70% to 85% appear just once. Jointly, the top ten make up 10% to 13% of the sample. Source material: peripheral blood. Receptor source: a man aged 55 to 70 with active or convalescent COVID-19.

The chain recombines TRBV5-1 with TRBJ2-5, with TRBD1 identical over 7 bases. Germline V CDR1 and CDR2: SGHRS, YFSETQ. The CDR3 extends over 12 amino acids. Trimming at V came to 5 bases and at J to 4 bases, leaving 2 bases not matched to a gene. Here the CDR3 reads CASRRTGETQYF. The CDR3 DNA reads TGCGCCAGCAGACGGACAGGAGAGACCCAGTACTTC.

The rearrangement joins TRBV27 to TRBJ2-3; no clear D gene. V was pared by 1 base and J by 2 bases, with 10 bases between. The CDR3 spans 15 residues. The germline gives CDR1 MNHEY, CDR2 SMNVEV (reference sequence). CDR3 in amino acids: CASSLYRTATDTQYF. CDR3 nucleotide sequence: TGTGCCAGCAGTTTATATAGAACAGCCACAGATACGCAGTATTTT.

This chain links TRBV28 with TRBJ1-2; D gene unclear. V was shortened by 6 bases and J by 7 bases, with 18 bases between the two germline ends. The CDR3 loop spans 14 amino acids. In germline, CDR1 is MDHEN, CDR2 SYDVKM. CDR3 residues: CASRVRGARGGYTF. CDR3 DNA: TGTGCCAGCAGGGTTCGGGGAGCGAGAGGTGGCTACACCTTC.

The V gene is TRBV4-3, the J gene TRBJ1-6, with a tentative D call TRBD1 (5 bases). The CDR3 extends over 15 amino acids. Germline lookup yields CDR1 LGHNA and CDR2 YSLEER. The V and J ends lost 0 bases and 7 bases respectively, with 10 bases between them. CDR3 region: CASSQDMGGNSPLHF. The DNA of the CDR3 is TGCGCCAGCAGCCAAGATATGGGGGGGAATTCACCCCTCCACTTT.

V and J are TRBV21-1 and TRBJ1-2; whether TRBD1, the table's D call, matches the DNA was not checked. TRBV21-1 is assigned pseudogene status. The CDR3 covers 13 residues. The CDR3 loop reads CASSSGQGSGYTF. CDR3 nucleotide sequence: TGTGCCAGCAGCTCGGGACAGGGCTCTGGCTACACCTTC.

This chain links TRBV7-8 with TRBJ1-1; no clear D gene. The CDR3 is 13 amino acids. Trimming pared 5 bases from V and 8 bases from J, leaving 15 bases between. CDR1 SGHVS and CDR2 FQNEAQ come from the germline V gene. CDR3 region: CASSQRQGLEAFF. The CDR3 nucleotides read TGTGCCAGCAGCCAGAGACAAGGTCTAGAAGCTTTCTTT.

The chain has TRBV18 and TRBJ1-1, with D possibly matching TRBD1 (6 bases). In germline, CDR1 is KGHSH, CDR2 LQKENI. V gave up 6 bases and J gave up 4 bases, with 24 bases separating them. CDR3 length: 17 residues. CDR3 in DNA: TGTGCCAGCTCGCAAAACAGGGCAGGGAGCCTGACCACTGAAGCTTTCTTT. This sequence encodes CASSQNRAGSLTTEAFF. Full variable domain (missing parts from reference TRBV18 and TRBJ1-1): NAGVMQNPRHLVRRRGQEARLRCSPMKGHSHVYWYRQLPEEGLKFMVYLQKENIIDESGMPKERFSAEFPKEGPSILRIQQVVRGDSAAYFCASSQNRAGSLTTEAFFGQGTRLTVV.